The entry below gives a single TCR beta chain sequence along with its context. Its matching antigen is unknown. This sample is part of a study of cytomegalovirus exposure and HLA in healthy donors. Study findings and constraints: There were some 150 TCR beta chains listed as cytomegalovirus-associated. Analyses of presence and absence presupposed an approximately uniform sequencing depth across donors. For most subjects, TCR beta sequences were reported to predict HLA-A and HLA-B alleles with accuracy.

CDR3 length equals 13 residues. CDR1 is MGHRA and CDR2 is YSYEKL in the germline V gene. V lost 4 bases, J lost 6 bases, and 6 bases stayed unmatched. Vbeta (60) and Jbeta (13) primers were used in the PCR. Produced via immunoSEQ multiplex PCR; TCRdb's table is partial and in-frame only. This table has under 200,000 clones, 75% to 90% appearing once. The receptor's source is a woman aged 25-40 years in good health and CMV-seronegative. Input material: PBMCs. The genes are TRBV4-1 and TRBJ2-7, with TRBD1 identical over 7 bases. DNA of the CDR3: TGCGCCAGCAGCCGCCACCGGACAGGCGAGCAGTACTTC. Translation: CASSRHRTGEQYF.